The present T cell receptor (beta chain) was sequenced within a study of T cells after yellow fever vaccination. Study details: The authors prepared low-cell-number fractions using SMART-Seq v4 Ultra Low Input. Overall study findings and caveats: A secondary response was less intense yet reached its peak sooner, at day 5 versus 15. Re-detected after boosting: most primary clones, around 97% of CD4 and 80% to 90% of CD8.

Making TCR cDNA involved 5'RACE template switching, which added UMIs and a universal primer site. From the 5' RACE reads, TCRdb called clonotypes with MiXCR, one entry per CDR3 protein. This table holds a few hundred thousand distinct CDR3 sequences, under 7.5% found once. Note on this clonotype: The antigen is unknown.

The sequence was obtained from a man aged 30 to 45 who received the YFV17D yellow fever vaccine. The material was PBMCs, obtained 5 days after the yellow fever booster vaccination.

CDR3 residues: CASSLVLGNSYEQYF. The CDR3 DNA reads TGTGCCAGCAGCTTAGTTTTAGGGAACTCCTACGAGCAGTACTTC. The rearrangement uses TRBV7-2 and TRBJ2-7; D call uncertain. Germline V gene data show CDR1 as SGHTA and CDR2 as FQGNSA. V was cut by 1 base and J by 0 bases, with 10 bases left in between. The CDR3 covers 15 residues.